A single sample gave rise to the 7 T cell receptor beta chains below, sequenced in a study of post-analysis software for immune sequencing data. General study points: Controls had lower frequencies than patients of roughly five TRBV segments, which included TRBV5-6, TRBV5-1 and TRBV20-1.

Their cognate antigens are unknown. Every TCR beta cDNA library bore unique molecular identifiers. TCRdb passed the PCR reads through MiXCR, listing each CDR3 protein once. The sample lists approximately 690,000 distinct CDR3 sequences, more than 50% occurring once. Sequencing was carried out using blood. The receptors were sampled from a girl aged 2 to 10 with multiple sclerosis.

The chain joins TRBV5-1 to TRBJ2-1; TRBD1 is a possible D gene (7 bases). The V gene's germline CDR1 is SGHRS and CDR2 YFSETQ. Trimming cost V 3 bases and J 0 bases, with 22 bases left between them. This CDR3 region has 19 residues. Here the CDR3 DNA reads TGCGCCAGCAGCTCTCCTTCCAGGGGGGAGGCGAGCTCCTACAATGAGCAGTTCTTC. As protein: CASSSPSRGEASSYNEQFF.

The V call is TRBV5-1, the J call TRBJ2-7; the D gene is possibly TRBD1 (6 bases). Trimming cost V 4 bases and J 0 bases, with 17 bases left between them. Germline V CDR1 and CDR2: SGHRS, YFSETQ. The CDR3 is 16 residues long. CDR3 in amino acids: CASSQRQVWVSYEQYF. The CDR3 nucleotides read TGCGCCAGCAGCCAAAGACAGGTTTGGGTCTCCTACGAGCAGTACTTC.

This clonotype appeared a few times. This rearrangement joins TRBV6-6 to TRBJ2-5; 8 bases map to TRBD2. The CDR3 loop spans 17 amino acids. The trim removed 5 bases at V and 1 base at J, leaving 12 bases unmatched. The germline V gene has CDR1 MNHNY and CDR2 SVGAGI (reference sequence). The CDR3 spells CASSPRAGLVSQETQYF. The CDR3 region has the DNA TGTGCCAGCAGTCCCCGTGCGGGACTAGTTTCCCAAGAGACCCAGTACTTC.

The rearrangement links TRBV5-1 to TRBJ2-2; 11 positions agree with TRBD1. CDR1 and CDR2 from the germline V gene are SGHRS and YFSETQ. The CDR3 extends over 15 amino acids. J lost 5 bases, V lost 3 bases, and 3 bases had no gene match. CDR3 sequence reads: CASSWGQGETGELFF. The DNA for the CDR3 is TGCGCCAGCAGCTGGGGACAGGGGGAAACCGGGGAGCTGTTTTTT.

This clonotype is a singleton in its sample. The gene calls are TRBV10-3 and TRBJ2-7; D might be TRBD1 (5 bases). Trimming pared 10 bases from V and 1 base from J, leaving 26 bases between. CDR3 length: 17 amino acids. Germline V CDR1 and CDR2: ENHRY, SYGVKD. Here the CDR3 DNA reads TGTGCCAGCAGGCCGATGACAGCGCAAGCCTCATCCTACGAGCAGTACTTC. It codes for CASRPMTAQASSYEQYF.

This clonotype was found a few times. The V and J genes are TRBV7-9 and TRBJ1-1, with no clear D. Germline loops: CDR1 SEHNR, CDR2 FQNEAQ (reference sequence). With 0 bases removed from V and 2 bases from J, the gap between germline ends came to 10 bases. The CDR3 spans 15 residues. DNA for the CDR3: TGTGCCAGCAGCTTAGCCTCGACTGCTAACACTGAAGCTTTCTTT. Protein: CASSLASTANTEAFF.

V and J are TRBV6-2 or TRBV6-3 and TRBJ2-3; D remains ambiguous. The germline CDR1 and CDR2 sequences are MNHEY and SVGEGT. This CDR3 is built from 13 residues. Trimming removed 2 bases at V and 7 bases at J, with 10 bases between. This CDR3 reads CASSYTGDYTQYF. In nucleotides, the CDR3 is TGTGCCAGCAGTTACACCGGTGACTATACGCAGTATTTT.